What follows is one T cell receptor (beta chain) and its context. This entry is derived from a study of shared clonotypes between healthy human individuals. The protocol was immunoSEQ multiplex PCR, while the TCRdb copy is restricted to in-frame clones and leaves out a portion. This sample has some 1,100,000 clones, with 78% found just once. There are 17 residues in the CDR3. The junction had 9 bases not matched to a gene; V was cut back by 3 bases and J by 2 bases. Germline V CDR1 and CDR2: MNHEY, SMNVEV (reference sequence). The source material was memory CD4+ T cells from PBMCs. The subset: CD45RA-negative fraction. The clonotype originates from a man in his late teens or twenties in good health. Some clones in this sample may be carry-over from other donors' samples. V gene TRBV27 combines with J gene TRBJ2-3; 9 nucleotides align to TRBD2. The CDR3 spells CASSLVGASGVTDTQYF. CDR3 in DNA: TGTGCCAGCAGTTTGGTCGGGGCTAGCGGGGTCACAGATACGCAGTATTTT.